The clone carrying this T cell receptor beta chain was found once. This record comes from a study of cytomegalovirus exposure and HLA in healthy donors. The CDR3 has 14 residues. Germline CDR1 SGHTA, CDR2 FQGNSA. V shed 5 bases, J shed 4 bases, and the junction held 3 bases outside the gene matches. Primers for the PCR totalled 60 Vbeta and 13 Jbeta. Generated by immunoSEQ multiplex PCR, the TCRdb table keeps only in-frame clones and is missing some. The table has fewer than 40,000 clones, 65% to 75% seen once. The chain is built from TRBV7-2 and TRBJ1-5, with TRBD1 matching over 9 bases. The origin of this receptor is a man aged 35-49 years in good health and CMV-seropositive. Specimen: PBMCs. CDR3 coding DNA: TGTGCCAGCAGCCTCGGACAGGGGAATCAGCCCCAGCATTTT. This gives the protein CASSLGQGNQPQHF. Full variable domain (outside the CDR3, taken from reference TRBV7-2 and TRBJ1-5): GAGVSQSPSNKVTEKGKDVELRCDPISGHTALYWYRQSLGQGLEFLIYFQGNSAPDKSGLPSDRFSAERTGGSVSTLTIQRTQQEDSAVYLCASSLGQGNQPQHFGDGTRLSIL.